Listed here are 5 T cell receptor beta chains from one sample, sequenced in a study of monozygotic twins with inflammatory bowel disease. TCRdb re-called the 5' RACE reads, yielding one record per CDR3 amino acid sequence without DNA. This repertoire comprises around 380,000 distinct CDR3 sequences; its ten largest clones make up around 2.4%. The sequencing input was blood. The receptors were sampled from a human donor with ulcerative colitis or Crohn's disease, or a healthy co-twin of an affected twin (not recorded which).

The chain employs TRBV30 and TRBJ2-3; TCRdb outputs TRBD2, but without DNA this stays unchecked. CDR3 length equals 14 residues. The V gene's germline CDR1 is GTSNPN and CDR2 SVGIG (reference sequence). The CDR3: CAWSVSGGTDTQYF.

V and J are TRBV7-9 and TRBJ2-5; the TRBD2 assignment by TCRdb is unverifiable without DNA. Germline lookup yields CDR1 SEHNR and CDR2 FQNEAQ (reference sequence). The CDR3 has 16 residues. This chain's CDR3 is CASSLLGTSGGETQYF.

V is TRBV14 and J is TRBJ1-4; TCRdb's D call, TRBD1, is unchecked because there is no DNA. There are 13 residues in the CDR3. The germline CDR1 and CDR2 sequences are SGHDN and FVKESK. CDR3 residues: CASSQHSRGELFF.

The chain employs TRBV7-6 and TRBJ2-3; TCRdb reports TRBD2, a call that lacks DNA to check it against. Germline V gene sequence: CDR1 SGHVS, CDR2 FNYEAQ. The CDR3 is made up of 17 amino acids. The CDR3 protein is CASSSAGLAGGADTQYF.

The V call is TRBV7-9, the J call TRBJ2-5; the TCRdb D gene call, TRBD2, has no DNA to confirm it. Germline loops: CDR1 SEHNR, CDR2 FQNEAQ (reference sequence). The CDR3 is 14 amino acids. Here the CDR3 reads CASSPGLSRETQYF.